The present entry profiles one T cell receptor beta chain with its context. No antigen is known for it. No base quality values were provided; no much bigger clone lies one nucleotide off. This specimen belongs to a study of cytomegalovirus exposure and HLA in healthy donors (dated by TCRdb to about 2017). With regard to the full study: An earlier analysis of some 600 of the donors reported 276 Gb of sequence data and 117 million unique TCR beta sequences obtained from around 170 million T cells. The genetic ancestry cluster associated with self-reported Caucasian donors included around 76% of the roughly 360 genotyped donors. A later genetic analysis used genome-wide SNP genotypes for about 55% of the 666 donors, treating that subset as a discovery cohort. Among roughly 400 genotyped donors of the cohort, an average of approximately 200,000 unique TCR beta nucleotide sequences was sequenced per donor, of which about 19% were non-productive. Roughly 310 gigabases of sequencing data and 78 million or so unique TCR sequences were included in an early release covering roughly 700 HLA-typed donors. Alongside the repertoire data, information on donor age, sex, ethnicity and CMV serostatus was compiled. About five DR-DQ haplotypes were treated as single units for association and clustering because of strong linkage in the cohort. Rather than drawing on any new phenotypic data, the later analysis identified candidate immune exposures from TCR beta sequences and the way those sequences occurred across donors. To decide whether each TCR beta V gene segment behaved as functional or pseudogenic, an earlier analysis of some 600 of the donors relied on high-throughput TCR beta sequencing. Typing coverage varied by locus: roughly 620-640 donors for A, B, C, DRB1 and DQB1; approximately 520 for DQA1; approximately 570 for DPA1; around 490 for DPB1. The study used immunosequencing to profile the T cell repertoires of hundreds of subjects and linked those repertoires to cytomegalovirus serostatus. A later analysis re-analyzed previously published TCR beta repertoires from about 600 donors and added high-resolution HLA genotyping to study TCR occurrence patterns. The aim of the study was to test whether cataloging public T cell receptors could identify signatures of past pathogen exposure. Every discovery cohort repertoire had been produced on one sequencing platform. The study combined high-throughput TCR immunosequencing, statistical association of individual TCRs with disease status, and machine learning to predict cytomegalovirus infection status. HLA typing covered class I and class II loci at four-digit resolution. A separate validation cohort of roughly 130 different subjects was used in addition to the 666-subject first cohort. The investigation overall reported the following: A further reported finding was that TCR beta sequences accurately predicted the HLA-A and HLA-B alleles for most subjects in the first cohort. A total of fewer than 200 TCR beta chains were listed by the study as associated with cytomegalovirus. About 17 rarely observed V segments, including chromosome 9 orphons, were excluded from the earlier analysis of a few hundred of the donors because counts were too low. For the cohort, immune exposure information was limited to CMV serostatus. Sequencing depth was assumed to be roughly uniform across donors in the presence/absence analyses, though that assumption may not hold. The classifier was reported to diagnose cytomegalovirus status with high specificity and sensitivity in both the original cohort and the validation cohort. The authors suggested that the approach could potentially be generalized to other disease states and immunological phenotypes. Because HLA typing was missing for some donors at each locus, association tests included only the typed subset. Across donors, most TCR sequences were observed very rarely, whereas some public TCRs were present in many individuals. According to a later genetic analysis, donors in an Asian-associated ancestry cluster had fewer N-insertions in productive TCRs than the roughly 700-donor mean. In a later analysis, TCR association rates were found to vary across HLA loci, with the most associated TCRs seen for DRB1 alleles and the fewest for HLA-C alleles. This cohort had only TCR beta chains sequenced, and the lack of alpha or paired-chain data limited which features could be detected. A cluster of highly shared sequence variants was judged likely to represent a technical artifact of the sequencing pipeline. Several of the top co-occurrence clusters appeared to be linked to parvovirus B19, influenza, CMV and Epstein-Barr virus, according to a later analysis. Compared with equally common non-associated chains, HLA-associated TCR beta chains in a later analysis were more clonally expanded and had lower generation probabilities. According to a later analysis, most CMV-associated TCR beta chains appeared to be HLA-restricted, and the HLA associations seemed to be driven largely by CMV exposure. Some IMGT-functional V segments, including TRBV6-2 and TRBV6-3, could not be distinguished by the 87-base-pair reads and were therefore excluded. Correlated functional status among segregating V segments might be attributable to linkage disequilibrium, but an unknown experimental factor could not be ruled out. Broadly in line with IMGT annotations, most TCR beta V segments showed up in productive rearrangements about 87% or about 30% of the time in an earlier analysis of under 700 of the donors. At a false discovery rate of 0.05, a later analysis linked around 15,000 TCR beta sequences to specific HLA alleles. In vitro tests confirmed that a few of the cytomegalovirus-associated TCR beta chains recognize cytomegalovirus antigens. Strong co-occurrence of HLA alleles, especially DR and DQ, made assigning TCR associations to individual alleles difficult. V-gene and J-gene trimming of TCR beta chains was associated with a missense DCLRE1C variant in a later genetic analysis, and the association was replicated in an independent cohort.

The cohort was made up of 500 to 850 healthy bone marrow donors. At the time of sampling, every cohort member was nominally healthy, though immune exposures that went unrecorded were likely present. The donor tested CMV seronegative and was one of the 352 seronegative cohort members. A peripheral blood sample was provided by each donor, and peripheral blood mononuclear cells were used for TCR beta sequencing. The Qiagen DNeasy Blood Extraction Kit was used to extract genomic DNA from the blood cell samples. CDR1 and CDR2, looked up from the germline V gene (reference sequence), are GTSNPN and SVGIG. Compared with germline, V lacks 3 bases and J lacks 7 bases; bases without a gene match: 9. Measured from the cysteine to the phenylalanine, the CDR3 is 14 residues long. Only the CDR3 portion is preserved as DNA: 42 bases, with reading frame beginning at the first base. The method behind the library was the immunoSEQ multiplex PCR assay. For the multiplex PCR, a mixture combining 60 forward primers for TCR Vbeta segments and 13 reverse primers for TCR Jbeta segments was used. The CDR3 region of rearranged TCR beta genes was amplified from genomic DNA with a multiplex PCR assay. On the Illumina HiSeq System, the amplified TCR beta libraries were sequenced as 87-base-pair reads. Per the original workflow: A later analysis counted approximately 76 million unique TCR beta chains across the 650 to 800 repertoires, and 9.5 million to 11 million of these chains were shared by at least two donors. To remove PCR and sequencing errors, raw reads were error-corrected and collapsed into unique sequences using a nearest-neighbor algorithm that merged closely related sequences. To assign V, D and J gene segments, CDR3 sequences were aligned to IMGT reference sequences. Each retained sequence needed at least a six-nucleotide match to both a V gene segment and a J gene segment. A rearrangement counted as productive if the CDR3 had no stop codons and remained in frame with V and J, and every other rearrangement counted as non-productive. CDR3 was defined by IMGT convention, running from the second conserved V-encoded cysteine to the conserved J-encoded phenylalanine. Sequences without an unambiguous match to a single V gene segment were excluded from the earlier analysis of approximately 560 of the donors. In an earlier analysis of several hundred of the donors, a V segment was called functional when productive rearrangements were above 56.7%, and segregating when the standard deviation between donors exceeded 5%. A statistical classification framework was built for diagnosing cytomegalovirus status from the catalog of TCR beta chain sequences. In a later analysis, V and J genes were assigned by comparing TCR nucleotide sequences against IMGT/GENE-DB human TR gene sequences. In a later analysis, CDR3 sequences and most-parsimonious VDJ recombination scenarios were assigned using the TCRdist pipeline. In a later analysis, each TCR beta chain was defined by its CDR3 amino acid sequence together with its V-gene family, and reads lacking a unique V-gene family were excluded. As a way to deal with suspected cross-contamination and a sequencing artifact, a later analysis dropped 500 to 700 nucleotide sequences that were highly shared and had low generation probability. For each public chain, a later analysis derived a clonal expansion index from normalized ranks of inferred template counts within each repertoire. In a later analysis, generation probabilities were computed using a VDJ recombination model fitted to out-of-frame rearrangements, and the results were checked against IGoR. A later analysis scored TCR-TCR, TCR-HLA and TCR-CMV co-occurrence with hypergeometric tests, applying a repertoire-size bias correction to TCR pairs. To estimate false discovery rates, a later analysis permuted the HLA or CMV assignments 20 times. In a later analysis, co-occurring TCRs were grouped using DBSCAN, and TCRdist sequence similarity was added for clustering within HLA-allele-positive subsets. Co-occurrence clustering excluded repertoires with fewer than 30,000 or more than 120,000 public chains, plus five with anomalous nucleotide sharing. TCRdb took over this immuneACCESS table, retaining in-frame rearrangements with V and J assigned. Such tables are incomplete; in checked studies, under half of the missing clones stem from an unresolved V gene, and the remainder is unexplained. D and trimming were read from the DNA, whereas the V and J calls and clone size are those reported in that table. The sample records roughly 90,000 clones, roughly 78% of which are singletons. Of the sample, 7.3% falls within the top ten clones.

Sequenced: PBMCs. The sequence came from a young man in good health and CMV-seronegative. This chain joins TRBV30 to TRBJ1-5; the central 7 bases match TRBD1. The CDR3 protein: CAWRSTGIGQPQHF. Read as DNA, the sequence is TGTGCCTGGAGGTCGACAGGGATTGGACAGCCCCAGCATTTT.